These 2 T cell receptor beta chains came from one sample sequenced in a study of OX40 agonist ivuxolimab in advanced cancers. The data were produced by immunoSEQ multiplex PCR, yet TCRdb's version contains in-frame clones alone and is incomplete. The repertoire includes tens of thousands of clones, approximately 83% of them detected once, and about 0.49% sits in the top ten. The sample consisted of CD4+ or CD8+ T cells sorted from blood, taken in a trial of the OX40 agonist ivuxolimab. These receptors all come from an adult with an advanced solid tumor such as melanoma, head and neck, liver or kidney cancer.

The chain carries TRBV30 and TRBJ2-7; a weak D match, TRBD1 (6 bases). The CDR3 loop spans 15 amino acids. The germline V gene encodes CDR1 GTSNPN and CDR2 SVGIG (reference sequence). The V and J ends lost 4 bases and 0 bases respectively, with 16 bases between them. The CDR3 DNA reads TGTGCCTGGACGGAGAGGGGGTTAAGCTCCTACGAGCAGTACTTC. Translating it yields CAWTERGLSSYEQYF.

This rearrangement joins TRBV28 to TRBJ2-5, with a possible D match to TRBD2 (6 bases). The V and J ends lost 4 bases and 1 base respectively, with 16 bases between them. The germline V gene encodes CDR1 MDHEN and CDR2 SYDVKM. The CDR3 contains 16 residues. The CDR3 loop is CASSYGGRTTQETQYF. CDR3 sequence (DNA): TGTGCCAGCAGTTACGGGGGACGGACGACCCAAGAGACCCAGTACTTC.